One T cell receptor (beta chain) is described in this entry. Sequenced by immunoSEQ multiplex PCR; TCRdb stores in-frame clones only, minus some. This sample carries around 72,000 clones, 83% of them seen once, and the ten largest clones take roughly 18%. The sample comes from a study of blood T cell repertoires in COVID-19. V lost 3 bases and J lost 6; bases outside the gene matches: 16. The CDR3 has 18 amino acids. Germline CDR1 is SGHRS and CDR2 is YFSETQ. This clonotype was sampled from a woman of 80 years or more with acute or convalescent COVID-19. Sequencing used peripheral blood. The genes are TRBV5-1 and TRBJ2-3, with 10 bases identical to TRBD2. CDR3 amino acids: CASSSPSGGPSQKDTQYF. CDR3 coding DNA: TGCGCCAGCAGCTCGCCTAGCGGGGGCCCCTCCCAGAAGGATACGCAGTATTTT.